This TCR beta chain was sequenced in a study of cytotoxic CD8 clonotypes in ibrutinib-treated CLL. Study overall: Partial responses totalled approximately 24 and complete responses 2; after median roughly 71 months, roughly 14 remained remitted and roughly twelve progressed. Study outcomes and limitations: Baseline levels were approached again at progression, after clonality had risen at ibrutinib response. Lymph node repertoires were not studied, and sampling times were unmatched. Patients had baseline clonality above age-matched healthy donors, and this clonality moved with circulating CD8+ T-cell counts.

Data came from immunoSEQ multiplex PCR; TCRdb stores just in-frame clones and leaves some out. The sample comprises about 140,000 clones, less than 95% of which are singletons, and 10% to 12% rests with the top ten. The CDR3 is made up of 16 amino acids. Per the germline V gene, CDR1 is KGHSH and CDR2 is LQKENI. The V end lost 3 bases, the J end lost 2 bases, and 17 bases lay between the germline ends. A note on this clone: Antigen: not known.

Sequenced here: PBMCs, sampled after 12 months of ibrutinib treatment. V usage is TRBV18 and J usage is TRBJ2-7, with D possibly matching TRBD2 (5 bases). This clonotype was obtained from a human donor with chronic lymphocytic leukemia. The DNA for the CDR3 is TGTGCCAGCTCACCCGCCCCCAGCGGACTTCCCTACGAGCAGTACTTC. Translation gives CASSPAPSGLPYEQYF.